This TCR beta chain was retrieved from a study of shared clonotypes between healthy human individuals (dated by TCRdb to 2020 to 2022). For the wider study: The cohort included three men and two women between 18 and 49 years of age. For each donor, CD4 naive and CD4 memory were each given three plates, CD8 naive was given two plates, and CD8 memory was given one plate. The study deeply sequenced blood TCR repertoires of five healthy adults to estimate repertoire size and the extent of clonotype sharing between individuals. To increase sequencing depth and limit assay-specific biases, TCR repertoire library preparation and sequencing were carried out by different laboratories using diverse techniques. Leukapheresis yielded between about 0.94 and 8.9 billion PBMCs per donor.

A word on this clone: It has no known antigen specificity. Base qualities are missing; no much larger clone stands one base away.

Donors were healthy HIV-negative adults with no recently reported acute infections or vaccinations. Every donor was a Caucasian adult living in Nashville, Tennessee, USA. CD4+ T cells were enriched through magnetic negative selection, after which naive cells were positively selected on CD45RA and the remaining negative fraction served as the memory subset. After blood collection by leukapheresis, PBMCs were isolated using Ficoll-Histopaque density gradient centrifugation and then cryopreserved in the vapor phase of liquid nitrogen. Purity and quantity of every magnetically sorted T cell population were checked by analytical flow cytometry. From each sorted fraction, genomic DNA was isolated and quantified by UV absorbance on a Nanodrop 2000c. Using the deep immunoSEQ assay, multiplex PCR amplified TCR CDR3 regions from genomic DNA. Genomic DNA extracted from each cell subset was distributed evenly over all wells of several immunoSEQ 96-well plates, and each plate served as one replicate. For sorted subsets, around 200 ng genomic DNA, equal to about 30,000 T cell genomes, was loaded into each replicate PCR. The purified libraries were quantified using a Qubit 3.0 fluorometer, sized with a Bioanalyzer 2100, and then quantified again using the KAPA Library Quantification kit. Every immunoSEQ 96-well plate was sequenced on a dedicated single-read 150-cycle Illumina NextSeq 550 flow cell. The authors' pipeline ran thus. Because the immunoSEQ output held only junctional sequences and lacked quality scores, the filtering could not match the filtering applied to full-length reads. Sequences were annotated with PyIR, a Python wrapper for IgBLAST v1.9, and V/J genes and CDR3 were assigned using IMGT germline references. Reads were removed for weak V/J assignments (E-value above 1e-6), missing CDR3, stop codons, out-of-frame junctions, or ambiguous translated residues. A V3J clonotype was defined by an identical inferred V gene, J gene, and CDR3 amino acid sequence. Percentage overlap between repertoires was calculated by dividing the number of shared unique clonotypes by the size of the smaller repertoire. Richness of each repertoire was evaluated using RTK rarefaction, the Chao1 estimator, and Recon v2.1 estimates of unobserved clonotypes. Generation probabilities were computed with OLGA for all TCRbeta clonotypes obtained by the gDNA method from a handful of donors. This immuneACCESS table, as held by TCRdb, lists in-frame sequences with V and J called but not all clones. Of the missing ones, under half trace to an unresolved V gene in checked studies; the others have no known cause. The V and J calls and the clone size are those of that table, but D and trimming were determined from the DNA. For this sample the table gives approximately 2,300,000 clones, of which less than 95% were detected only once. The top ten constitute more than 0.35% of the sample.

What the authors observed across the whole study: Naive subsets generally had larger estimated clonotype richness than memory subsets. Based on pairwise subsampling, the degree of clonotype sharing among donors was expected to be affected by sequencing depth. Sampling was restricted to blood, and TCR repertoires in tissues likely differ from the TCR repertoires found in blood. Compared with non-shared clonotypes, clonotypes shared by all four sorted-subset donors had higher generation probabilities. When several donors were compared, the shared fraction of clonotypes was about 5% for naive CD4, more than 3% for naive CD8, 2% to 2.5% for memory CD4, and less than 0.5% for memory CD8. Incomplete sequencing was indicated by rarefaction of sorted-subset datasets, despite the large sequencing depth. The genetic and exposure-history diversity represented was limited by the small number of donors.

There are 12 amino acids in the CDR3, from cysteine to phenylalanine inclusive. Kept here is only the CDR3 DNA, which spans 36 bases and is read in frame from base 1. Trimming costs V 6 bases and J 6 bases, and their ends lie 10 bases apart. CDR1 and CDR2, looked up from the germline V gene, are SNHLY and FYNNEI. This chain is built from TRBV2 and TRBJ2-3; a weak D assignment points to TRBD1 (5 bases agree). The sequencing sample was made of naive CD4+ T cells from PBMCs. The intended sense of this specimen's cell subset or site label: CD45RA+ positively selected. The clonotype originates from a man younger than 30 in good health. Some clones in this sample may be carry-over from other donors' samples. Here the CDR3 is given as CASRVKGDTQYF. The DNA reads as follows: TGTGCCAGCAGGGTGAAGGGGGATACGCAGTATTTT. Full variable domain (CDR3 extended with the reference TRBV2 and TRBJ2-3 proteins): EPEVTQTPSHQVTQMGQEVILRCVPISNHLYFYWYRQILGQKVEFLVSFYNNEISEKSEIFDDQFSVERPDGSNFTLKIRSTKLEDSAMYFCASRVKGDTQYFGPGTRLTVL.